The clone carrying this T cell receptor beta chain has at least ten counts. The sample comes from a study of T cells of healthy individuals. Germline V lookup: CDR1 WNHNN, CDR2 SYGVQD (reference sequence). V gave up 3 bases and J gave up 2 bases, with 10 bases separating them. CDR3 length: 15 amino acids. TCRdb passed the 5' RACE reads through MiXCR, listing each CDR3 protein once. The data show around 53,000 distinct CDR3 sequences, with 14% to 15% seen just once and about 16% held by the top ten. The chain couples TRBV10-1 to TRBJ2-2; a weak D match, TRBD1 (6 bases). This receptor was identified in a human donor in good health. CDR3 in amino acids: CASSEGDTNTGELFF. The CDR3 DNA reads TGCGCCAGCAGTGAAGGGGACACTAACACCGGGGAGCTGTTTTTT.